This passage covers 10 T cell receptor beta chains from one sample sequenced in a study of blood T cell repertoires in COVID-19. Repertoires were generated with immunoSEQ multiplex PCR, while TCRdb's copy carries only in-frame clones and drops some. The sample consists of a few hundred thousand clones, 86% of them appearing once. Source material: peripheral blood. The receptors come from a woman in her 30s with active or convalescent COVID-19.

This chain uses TRBV5-1 with TRBJ1-2, with a possible D match to TRBD1 (5 bases). CDR1 is SGHRS, CDR2 YFSETQ, per germline. The V end lost 0 bases, the J end lost 1 base, and 13 bases lay between the germline ends. The length of the CDR3 is 16 residues. DNA for the CDR3: TGCGCCAGCAGCTTGGGCTACAGGCCGATTAACTATGGCTACACCTTC. This sequence encodes CASSLGYRPINYGYTF.

The genes are TRBV5-1 and TRBJ2-1, with 9 bases lining up with TRBD2. The germline V gene has CDR1 SGHRS and CDR2 YFSETQ. V gave up 4 bases and J gave up 5 bases; unmatched junction bases: 10. The CDR3 covers 16 residues. CDR3 sequence: CASSLGLAKGNNEQFF. The CDR3 bases are TGCGCCAGCAGCCTAGGACTAGCGAAGGGGAACAATGAGCAGTTCTTC.

The V gene is TRBV4-3, the J gene TRBJ1-2; D remains ambiguous. Trimming cost V 5 bases and J 0 bases, with 13 bases left between them. The CDR3 has 15 amino acids. The V gene's germline CDR1 is LGHNA and CDR2 YSLEER. CDR3 protein: CASSFAGGPNYGYTF. In DNA form, the CDR3 reads TGCGCCAGCAGCTTCGCTGGAGGGCCTAACTATGGCTACACCTTC.

This clone is a singleton in its sample. V is TRBV7-9 and J is TRBJ1-1; 8 positions match TRBD1. The CDR3 spans 15 residues. The germline V gene has CDR1 SEHNR and CDR2 FQNEAQ (reference sequence). V gave up 8 bases and J gave up 5 bases; unmatched junction bases: 13. DNA of the CDR3: TGTGCCAGCTCCTCCGGACAGGGAGGAGTGACTGAAGCTTTCTTT. Translated, it gives CASSSGQGGVTEAFF.

This clone was seen a handful of times. CDR3 in DNA: TGTGCCAGTAGATACATCAGGGTGAGTAGCAATCAGCCCCAGCATTTT. Its translation is CASRYIRVSSNQPQHF. This rearrangement joins TRBV19 to TRBJ1-5, with a tentative D call TRBD1 (5 bases). V was pared by 6 bases and J by 0 bases, with 15 bases between. This CDR3 comprises 16 residues. The germline CDR1 and CDR2 sequences are LNHDA and SQIVND (reference sequence).

The chain joins TRBV4-1 to TRBJ2-3; D gene uncertain. CDR1 is MGHRA and CDR2 is YSYEKL in the germline V gene. This CDR3 contains 15 residues. V lost 0 bases, J lost 0 bases, and 7 bases lay in between. For the CDR3, the DNA is TGCGCCAGCAGCCAAGAAGGCAGGAGCACAGATACGCAGTATTTT. Encoded protein: CASSQEGRSTDTQYF.

The J gene is TRBJ2-5, the V gene TRBV3-1 (or the pseudogene TRBV3-2), with TRBD1 matching over 7 bases. Unmatched junction bases numbered 9, after V lost 6 bases and J lost 5 bases. The CDR3 is 14 amino acids. The germline V gene encodes CDR1 LGHDT and CDR2 YNNKEL (reference sequence). The CDR3 region is CASRSTGDGETQYF. CDR3 bases: TGTGCCAGCAGGTCTACAGGGGATGGTGAGACCCAGTACTTC.

The chain links TRBV7-8 to TRBJ1-1; TRBD1 matches 10 bases. This CDR3 is 16 amino acids long. The germline V gene encodes CDR1 SGHVS and CDR2 FQNEAQ. V dropped 0 bases and J dropped 0; count of bases not matched to a gene: 1. The CDR3 DNA is TGTGCCAGCAGCTTAGCCGGGACAGGGGTGAACACTGAAGCTTTCTTT. Protein: CASSLAGTGVNTEAFF.

The chain has TRBV7-9 and TRBJ2-7, with a possible D match to TRBD2 (7 bases). Germline assignment: CDR1 SEHNR and CDR2 FQNEAQ (reference sequence). This CDR3 has 12 residues. The ends were cut back, 6 bases at V and 2 bases at J, with 8 bases in the middle. DNA of the CDR3: TGTGCCAGCAGGGGGGGGCCCTACGAGCAGTACTTC. The encoded protein is CASRGGPYEQYF.

This clone came up once. The chain combines TRBV30 with TRBJ1-1; no definite D call. With 4 bases removed from V and 2 bases from J, the gap between germline ends came to 14 bases. The germline V gene has CDR1 GTSNPN and CDR2 SVGIG (reference sequence). This CDR3 region has 14 residues. The CDR3 sequence: CAWNRETLNTEAFF. CDR3 bases: TGTGCCTGGAACCGGGAGACCCTAAACACTGAAGCTTTCTTT. Full variable domain (remainder filled in from reference TRBV30 and TRBJ1-1): SQTIHQWPATLVQPVGSPLSLECTVEGTSNPNLYWYRQAAGRGLQLLFYSVGIGQISSEVPQNLSASRPQDRQFILSSKKLLLSDSGFYLCAWNRETLNTEAFFGQGTRLTVV.